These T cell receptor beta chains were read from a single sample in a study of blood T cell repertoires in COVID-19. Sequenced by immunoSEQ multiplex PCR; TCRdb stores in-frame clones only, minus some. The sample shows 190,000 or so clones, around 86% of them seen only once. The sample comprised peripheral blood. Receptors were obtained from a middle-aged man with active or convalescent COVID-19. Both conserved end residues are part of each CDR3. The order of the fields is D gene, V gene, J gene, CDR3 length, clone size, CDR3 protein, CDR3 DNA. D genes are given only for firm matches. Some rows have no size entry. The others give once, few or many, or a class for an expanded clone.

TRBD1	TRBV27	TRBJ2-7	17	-	CASSFSLRTGSPHEQYF	TGTGCCAGCAGTTTTTCTCTCAGGACAGGGAGCCCCCACGAGCAGTACTTC
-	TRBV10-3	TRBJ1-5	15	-	CAISSTGTGNQPQHF	TGTGCCATCAGCTCCACAGGGACCGGCAATCAGCCCCAGCATTTT
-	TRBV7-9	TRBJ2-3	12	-	CASRLDRDTQYF	TGTGCCAGCAGACTCGACAGGGATACGCAGTATTTT
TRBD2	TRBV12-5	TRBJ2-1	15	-	CASAPASGTYNEQFF	TGTGCTAGTGCCCCGGCTAGCGGGACCTACAATGAGCAGTTCTTC
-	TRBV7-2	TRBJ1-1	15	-	CASSTGHSQNTEAFF	TGTGCCAGCAGCACAGGCCACAGCCAGAACACTGAAGCTTTCTTT
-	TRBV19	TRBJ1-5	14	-	CASSIEGRYQPQHF	TGTGCCAGTAGTATAGAGGGGCGTTATCAGCCCCAGCATTTT
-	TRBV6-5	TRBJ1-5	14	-	CASTALQGNQPQHF	TGTGCCAGCACCGCATTACAGGGTAATCAGCCCCAGCATTTT
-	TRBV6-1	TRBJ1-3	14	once	CASSEAGGGNTIYF	TGTGCCAGCAGTGAAGCAGGGGGAGGGAACACCATATATTTT
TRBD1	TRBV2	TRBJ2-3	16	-	CASSVGTGTKTDTQYF	TGTGCCAGCAGTGTCGGGACAGGGACAAAAACAGATACGCAGTATTTT
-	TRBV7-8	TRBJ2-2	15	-	CASSLAYSTTGELFF	TGTGCCAGCAGCTTAGCGTATAGTACCACCGGGGAGCTGTTTTTT
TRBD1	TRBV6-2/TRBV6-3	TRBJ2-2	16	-	CASSYSRTGYTGELFF	TGTGCCAGCAGTTACTCGCGGACAGGGTACACCGGGGAGCTGTTTTTT
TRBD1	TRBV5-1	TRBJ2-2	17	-	CASSLAGTGGGTGELFF	TGCGCCAGCAGCTTGGCCGGGACAGGGGGCGGCACCGGGGAGCTGTTTTTT
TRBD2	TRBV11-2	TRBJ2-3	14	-	CASSSGTRGDTQYF	TGTGCCAGCAGCTCCGGGACTAGAGGAGATACGCAGTATTTT
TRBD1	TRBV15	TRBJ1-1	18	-	CATSRGHRARGRFFEAFF	TGTGCCACCAGCAGAGGTCACCGCGCCAGGGGGCGGTTTTTTGAAGCTTTCTTT
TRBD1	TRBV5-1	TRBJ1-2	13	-	CASSNDRGSGYTF	TGCGCCAGCAGCAACGACAGGGGGAGCGGCTACACCTTC
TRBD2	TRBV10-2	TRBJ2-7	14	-	CASRTSGGIYEQYF	TGCGCCAGCCGGACTAGCGGGGGGATTTACGAGCAGTACTTC
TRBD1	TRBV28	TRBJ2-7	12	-	CATAGQGYEQYF	TGTGCCACGGCGGGACAGGGCTACGAGCAGTACTTC
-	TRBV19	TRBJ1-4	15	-	CASSKAGFPNEKLFF	TGTGCCAGTAGTAAGGCAGGGTTTCCTAATGAAAAACTGTTTTTT
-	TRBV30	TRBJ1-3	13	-	CAWRRSSGNTIYF	TGTGCCTGGAGACGCAGCTCTGGAAACACCATATATTTT
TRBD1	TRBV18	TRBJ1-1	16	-	CASSLSSGTGNREAFF	TGTGCCAGCTCACTATCATCCGGGACAGGAAATAGAGAAGCTTTCTTT
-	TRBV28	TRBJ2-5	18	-	CASSFGHSGQSSQETQYF	TGTGCCAGCAGCTTTGGCCATTCGGGACAATCTTCACAAGAGACCCAGTACTTC
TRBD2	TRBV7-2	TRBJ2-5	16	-	CASSLSSGGGLETQYF	TGTGCCAGCAGCCTATCGTCGGGGGGGGGCTTAGAGACCCAGTACTTC
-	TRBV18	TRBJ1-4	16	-	CASSPNVEGSGEKLFF	TGTGCCAGCTCACCAAATGTAGAGGGATCGGGTGAAAAACTGTTTTTT
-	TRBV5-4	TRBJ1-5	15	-	CASSLDPGGNQPQHF	TGTGCCAGCAGCTTAGACCCCGGAGGCAATCAGCCCCAGCATTTT
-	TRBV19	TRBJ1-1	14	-	CASSILQENTEAFF	TGTGCCAGTAGTATCCTCCAGGAGAACACTGAAGCTTTCTTT
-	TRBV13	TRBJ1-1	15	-	CASSPRGRMNTEAFF	TGTGCCAGCAGCCCGAGAGGGCGAATGAACACTGAAGCTTTCTTT
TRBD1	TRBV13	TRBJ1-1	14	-	CASSLRTGNTEAFF	TGTGCCAGCAGCCTCCGGACAGGGAACACTGAAGCTTTCTTT